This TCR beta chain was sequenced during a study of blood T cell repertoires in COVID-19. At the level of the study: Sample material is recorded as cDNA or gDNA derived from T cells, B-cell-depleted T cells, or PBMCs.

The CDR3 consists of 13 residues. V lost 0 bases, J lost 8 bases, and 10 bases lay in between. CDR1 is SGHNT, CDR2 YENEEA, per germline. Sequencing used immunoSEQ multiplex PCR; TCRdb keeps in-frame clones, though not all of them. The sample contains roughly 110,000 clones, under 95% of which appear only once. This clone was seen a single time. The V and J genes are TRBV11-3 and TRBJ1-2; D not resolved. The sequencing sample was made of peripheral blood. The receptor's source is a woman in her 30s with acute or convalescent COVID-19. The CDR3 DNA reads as TGTGCCAGCAGCTTAGACGGACTGCCAGGCTACACCTTC. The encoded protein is CASSLDGLPGYTF. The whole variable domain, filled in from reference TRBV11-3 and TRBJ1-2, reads EAGVVQSPRYKIIEKKQPVAFWCNPISGHNTLYWYLQNLGQGPELLIRYENEEAVDDSQLPKDRFSAERLKGVDSTLKIQPAELGDSAVYLCASSLDGLPGYTFGSGTRLTVV.